Below, 17 T cell receptor beta chains from the same sample are listed, as sequenced in a study of T cells in Graves' hyperthyroidism and ophthalmopathy. RNA transcripts yielded amplified TCR beta CDR3 regions. The TCR CDR3 was amplified in a first-round RT-PCR using the HTBI primer set. TCRdb independently ran MiXCR on the multiplex PCR reads; one entry per CDR3 protein. The data hold some 180,000 distinct CDR3 sequences, with about a sixth observed a single time. The specimen sequenced was blood. Receptor source: a woman in her 50s with Graves' hyperthyroidism.

The gene calls are TRBV20-1 and TRBJ1-5; the match to TRBD1 covers 8 bases. CDR3 length: 18 amino acids. Germline V CDR1 and CDR2: DFQATT, SNEGSKA (reference sequence). V lost 3 bases to trimming and J lost 0 bases; unmatched junction nucleotides: 13. Here the CDR3 reads CSASIDGQGLYSNQPQHF. The CDR3 DNA is TGCAGTGCTAGCATAGACGGACAGGGTTTATATAGCAATCAGCCCCAGCATTTT.

This clonotype was recorded many times. The rearrangement links TRBV7-9 to TRBJ2-1, with 13 bases lining up with TRBD2. The CDR3 is 14 residues long. V was clipped by 8 bases and J by 10 bases; unmatched bases: 8. Looked up from germline, CDR1 is SEHNR and CDR2 is FQNEAQ (reference sequence). In DNA form, the CDR3 reads TGTGCCAGCCAGACTAGCGGGAGGTCCGGAGAGCAGTTCTTC. This sequence encodes CASQTSGRSGEQFF.

This clonotype appeared many times. CDR3 nucleotide sequence: TGTGCCAGCAGTTACTCGAAGGGGGCCAACACTGAAGCTTTCTTT. It specifies CASSYSKGANTEAFF. V is TRBV6-5 and J is TRBJ1-1; TRBD1 matches at 7 bases. Germline V gene lookup returns CDR1 MNHEY and CDR2 SVGAGI. With V trimmed by 0 bases and J by 2 bases, 3 bases remained unmatched. The CDR3 contains 15 residues.

This clonotype was counted many times. The chain couples TRBV4-1 to TRBJ1-1, with unresolved D. CDR3 length: 16 amino acids. Germline CDR1 and CDR2: MGHRA and YSYEKL. Between the trimmed V and J ends, which lost 1 base and 1 base, there was a span of 13 bases. CDR3 loop: CASSQAGRPTNTEAFF. As DNA, the CDR3 is TGCGCCAGCAGCCAAGCGGGGAGACCAACGAACACTGAAGCTTTCTTT.

This clonotype was seen at least ten times. The chain is built from TRBV20-1 and TRBJ1-1; 8 nucleotides align to TRBD1. The CDR3 length is 14 residues. The V and J ends lost 5 bases and 2 bases, in that order; junction bases with no gene match: 7. Germline-derived CDR1 and CDR2 are DFQATT and SNEGSKA (reference sequence). CDR3 protein: CSAGDRRGNTEAFF. The CDR3 nucleotides are TGCAGTGCTGGGGACAGGAGGGGAAACACTGAAGCTTTCTTT.

The chain has TRBV4-1 and TRBJ1-4, with unresolved D. V was trimmed by 5 bases and J by 2 bases, leaving 24 bases between them. Germline V gene data show CDR1 as MGHRA and CDR2 as YSYEKL. This CDR3 contains 19 residues. The DNA for the CDR3 is TGCGCCAGCAGCTCATTCTTGGACGCGGCCCGGCGGACTAATGAAAAACTGTTTTTT. This sequence encodes CASSSFLDAARRTNEKLFF.

The chain carries TRBV2 and TRBJ2-7; D may correspond to TRBD1 or TRBD2 (5 bases each). The CDR3 has 15 residues. CDR1 is SNHLY and CDR2 is FYNNEI in the germline V gene. V lost 3 bases and J 0 bases, leaving 12 bases between the germline ends. The CDR3, as DNA: TGTGCCAGCAGTGATAACCGGGACCGCTCCTACGAGCAGTACTTC. Amino acid sequence: CASSDNRDRSYEQYF.

V gene TRBV30 combines with J gene TRBJ1-1; D gene uncertain. The germline V gene encodes CDR1 GTSNPN and CDR2 SVGIG (reference sequence). This CDR3 spans 11 amino acids. With 4 bases removed from V and 0 bases from J, the gap between germline ends came to 3 bases. In nucleotides, the CDR3 is TGTGCCTGGAAGTTGAACACTGAAGCTTTCTTT. As protein: CAWKLNTEAFF.

The sample holds many counts of this clonotype. This sequence joins TRBV7-2 and TRBJ2-1; 10 bases are shared with TRBD2. V lost 5 bases and J lost 9; bases outside the gene matches: 13. Per germline, CDR1 SGHTA and CDR2 FQGNSA. There are 16 residues in the CDR3. CDR3 loop: CASSGRSGRAFSEQFF. In DNA, the CDR3 is TGTGCCAGCAGCGGACGCAGCGGGAGGGCCTTTAGTGAGCAGTTCTTC.

There are many counts of this clonotype. The DNA for the CDR3 is TGTGCCAGCAGCATAGGGGGGGGCGCGATTTATAGGTGGACTGAAGCTTTCTTT. Encoded protein: CASSIGGGAIYRWTEAFF. The V call is TRBV7-2, the J call TRBJ1-1, with D perhaps matching TRBD1 (6 bases). Germline V gene data show CDR1 as SGHTA and CDR2 as FQGNSA. This CDR3 spans 18 amino acids. Trimming took 5 bases from V and 5 from J, leaving 27 bases between them.

In regard to this clonotype: One end of the junction varies from germline; a read error may be responsible. This chain connects TRBV10-1 to TRBJ2-2, with TRBD2 as a possible D gene (5 bases). CDR1 is WNHNN and CDR2 is SYGVQD in the germline V gene (reference sequence). The CDR3 consists of 12 residues. The CDR3 nucleotides are TGCGCCAGCGCCATGGGGTCCGGGGAGTTGTTTTTT. Its protein is CASAMGSGELFF.

This clonotype occurred a few times. The rearrangement joins TRBV5-6 to TRBJ2-1; perhaps TRBD2 as D (5 bases). V was pared by 1 base and J by 9 bases, with 14 bases between. Germline values: CDR1 SGHDT, CDR2 YYEEEE. The CDR3 sequence is 14 residues long. The CDR3 here is CASSLMDLPREQFF. DNA of the CDR3: TGTGCCAGCAGCTTGATGGACTTACCCCGTGAGCAGTTCTTC.

This clonotype has at least ten counts. This rearrangement joins TRBV29-1 to TRBJ1-1; D is perhaps TRBD1 (6 bases). This CDR3 has 14 amino acids. Per the germline V gene, CDR1 is SQVTM and CDR2 is ANQGSEA. The germline V and J ends were trimmed by 3 bases and 6 bases, with 17 bases remaining between them. CDR3 sequence: CSVEGGAVISEAFF. As DNA, the CDR3 is TGCAGCGTTGAGGGGGGCGCCGTCATCTCTGAAGCTTTCTTT.

At least ten counts were recorded for this clonotype. The J gene is TRBJ1-1, the V gene TRBV7-3; D is unresolved. Between the trimmed V and J ends, which lost 6 bases and 6 bases, there was a span of 20 bases. The germline gives CDR1 SGHTA, CDR2 FQGTGA. This CDR3 region has 15 residues. This CDR3 reads CASSYRAKSGSEAFF. CDR3 DNA: TGTGCCAGCAGTTATAGGGCGAAATCGGGGTCTGAAGCTTTCTTT.

Concerning this clonotype: It may be a read error: a sequence one base away is much more abundant. The J gene is TRBJ2-1, the V gene TRBV28; TRBD2 matches 9 bases. Germline V gene data show CDR1 as MDHEN and CDR2 as SYDVKM. The CDR3 consists of 16 residues. After removal of 5 bases from V and 2 bases from J, the junction contained 7 bases not matched to a gene. CDR3 DNA sequence: TGTGCCAGCAGTCCCCCGACTAGCGGCCCCTACAATGAGCAGTTCTTC. It yields the protein CASSPPTSGPYNEQFF. The complete variable domain, with remaining parts taken from reference TRBV28 and TRBJ2-1, reads DVKVTQSSRYLVKRTGEKVFLECVQDMDHENMFWYRQDPGLGLRLIYFSYDVKMKEKGDIPEGYSVSREKKERFSLILESASTNQTSMYLCASSPPTSGPYNEQFFGPGTRLTVL.

Only a few counts were recorded for this clonotype. The chain couples TRBV5-1 to TRBJ1-1; possible D gene TRBD1, 5 bases. Trimming left V 4 bases short and J 10 bases short, with 17 bases between. This CDR3 is built from 13 residues. The V gene's germline CDR1 is SGHRS and CDR2 YFSETQ. The CDR3 DNA reads as TGCGCCAGCAGCCCCTCGGCTGGGGGAATAGCTTTCTTT. Its translation: CASSPSAGGIAFF. Full variable domain (rest looked up from reference TRBV5-1 and TRBJ1-1): KAGVTQTPRYLIKTRGQQVTLSCSPISGHRSVSWYQQTPGQGLQFLFEYFSETQRNKGNFPGRFSGRQFSNSRSEMNVSTLELGDSALYLCASSPSAGGIAFFGQGTRLTVV.

With regard to this clonotype: Since a much larger clone is just one base distant, this may be a read error. The chain couples TRBV2 to TRBJ2-1, with TRBD2 identical over 10 bases. Germline CDR1 reads SNHLY; CDR2 reads FYNNEI. The CDR3 is 15 amino acids. Trimming at V came to 7 bases and at J to 8 bases, leaving 11 bases not matched to a gene. The CDR3 loop reads CASKARASGSDEQFF. The CDR3 DNA reads as TGTGCCAGCAAAGCGAGGGCTAGCGGGAGTGATGAGCAGTTCTTC.